This T cell receptor (beta chain) derives from a study of shared clonotypes between healthy human individuals. Study-level findings and limits: The study generally estimated greater richness for naive than memory subsets. Represented genetic and exposure-history diversity was restricted by having few donors.

Sorted-subset replicate PCR reactions were performed with approximately 0.2 ug DNA, corresponding to tens of thousands of T cell genomes. Some clones are missing from TCRdb's copy, which holds only in-frame ones; the method was immunoSEQ multiplex PCR. In the table there are approximately 940,000 clones, around three quarters of which are singletons. As concerns this clone: Its antigen is undetermined.

The V gene end was trimmed by 5 bases and the J gene end by 9 bases; junction bases not matched to a gene: 8. CDR1 is MNHEY and CDR2 is SMNVEV in the germline V gene (reference sequence). The CDR3 consists of 15 residues. The receptor was isolated from a man between 18 and 29 years old in good health. The chain employs TRBV27 and TRBJ2-4, with 12 bases lining up with TRBD1. The sequenced material came from memory CD4+ T cells sorted from blood. Subset here: CD45RA-negative fraction. CDR3 region: CASSPRGQGAAIQYF. In DNA, the CDR3 is TGTGCCAGCAGTCCCAGGGGACAGGGGGCGGCCATTCAGTACTTC.